A selection of T cell receptor beta chains follows, all from one sample in a study of cytomegalovirus exposure and HLA in healthy donors. The repertoire was sequenced with immunoSEQ multiplex PCR; TCRdb's copy has only in-frame clones and lacks some. The data show roughly 130,000 clones, with around 80% seen just once and approximately 2% held by the top ten. Sequencing was done on a sample of PBMCs. The receptor source for this set is a man aged 18-30 years in good health and CMV-seronegative. CDR3s include the opening cysteine and the closing phenylalanine or tryptophan. D genes are given only for firm matches. Only some rows state a clone size, as once, few, many or a class for expanded clones.

>.|TRBV7-9|15|TRBD1|TRBJ1-2
TGTGCCAGCAGCCACGCCATGGGGACAGGGTATGGCTACACCTTC
CASSHAMGTGYGYTF
>.|TRBV18|18|.|TRBJ2-4
TGTGCCAGCTCACCACGAGCTAGCGCCGGATTAGCCAAAAACATTCAGTACTTC
CASSPRASAGLAKNIQYF
>.|TRBV30|13|.|TRBJ2-1
TGTGCCTGGAGTCAGGGCTCCTACAATGAGCAGTTCTTC
CAWSQGSYNEQFF
>.|TRBV29-1|16|TRBD2|TRBJ2-7
TGCAGCGTTGGTGGTGAGGCGGGAGGGACCCTCCACGAGCAGTACTTC
CSVGGEAGGTLHEQYF
>.|TRBV30|14|.|TRBJ1-5
TGTGCCTGGAGTGTAGGGGGACCGGGTCAACCCCAGCATTTT
CAWSVGGPGQPQHF
>.|TRBV5-1|15|.|TRBJ1-1
TGCGCCAGCAGCTTGTATGGCATCGTGAACACTGAAGCTTTCTTT
CASSLYGIVNTEAFF
>few|TRBV6-5|12|.|TRBJ1-1
TGTGCCAGCAGTCTGAGGAACACTGAAGCTTTCTTT
CASSLRNTEAFF
>.|TRBV7-9|14|TRBD2|TRBJ2-1
TGTGCCAGCAGCTACGGGACTAGTCGGGATGAGCAGTTCTTC
CASSYGTSRDEQFF
>.|TRBV7-2|16|TRBD1|TRBJ1-2
TGTGCCAGCAGCTTTACCGGGACAGGGGGTAACTATGGCTACACCTTC
CASSFTGTGGNYGYTF
>.|TRBV29-1|15|.|TRBJ2-7
TGCAGCGTATTTGTGGGGGCGTCAGGAAAGTACGAGCAGTACTTC
CSVFVGASGKYEQYF
>.|TRBV4-2|16|.|TRBJ1-5
TGTGCCAGCAGCCAACGACAGGAAATTAGCAATCAGCCCCAGCATTTT
CASSQRQEISNQPQHF
>.|TRBV29-1|13|TRBD2|TRBJ2-4
TGCAGCGTTGAGGGCGGGAGAAAAAACATTCAGTACTTC
CSVEGGRKNIQYF
>.|TRBV29-1|12|TRBD1|TRBJ2-5
TGCAGCGTTTACCGGGACAGAAAGACCCAGTACTTC
CSVYRDRKTQYF
>.|TRBV7-9|15|TRBD2|TRBJ2-1
TGTGCCAGCAGCTTAAGCGGGAGAGAACCTAACGAGCAGTTCTTC
CASSLSGREPNEQFF
>.|TRBV5-5|18|TRBD2|TRBJ2-2
TGTGCCAGCAGCCGATTAGGACTAGCGGGAGTATGGACCGGGGAGCTGTTTTTT
CASSRLGLAGVWTGELFF
>once|TRBV7-2|14|TRBD1|TRBJ2-3
TGTGCCAGCAGCACCGGGACAGGGACAGATACGCAGTATTTT
CASSTGTGTDTQYF
>few|TRBV5-1|15|.|TRBJ1-1
TGCGCCAGCAGCTTTTCCGAGAGCATGAACACTGAAGCTTTCTTT
CASSFSESMNTEAFF
>.|TRBV7-2|14|.|TRBJ2-7
TGTGCCAGCAGCACTACCGGACAGTTCTACGAGCAGTACTTC
CASSTTGQFYEQYF
>.|TRBV7-2|18|.|TRBJ1-5
TGTGCCAGCAGCTCCCGGGGAGGGGGTGGTTATAGCAATCAGCCCCAGCATTTT
CASSSRGGGGYSNQPQHF
>.|TRBV19|13|.|TRBJ2-1
TGTGCCAGTAGTATCCCCCCAGTCGATGAGCAGTTCTTC
CASSIPPVDEQFF
>.|TRBV14|13|.|TRBJ1-2
TGTGCCAGCAGACCCACAGGGACCTATGGCTACACCTTC
CASRPTGTYGYTF
>.|TRBV5-4|13|.|TRBJ2-1
TGTGCCAGCAGCTTGAGGACAGACAATGAGCAGTTCTTC
CASSLRTDNEQFF
>.|TRBV28|13|.|TRBJ1-2
TGTGCCAGCGGGCTGGGGGGGGGCTATGGCTACACCTTC
CASGLGGGYGYTF
>few|TRBV2|16|TRBD1|TRBJ1-4
TGTGCCAGCAGTGATCCAGGGGGAATTACTAATGAAAAACTGTTTTTT
CASSDPGGITNEKLFF
>.|TRBV6-6|14|TRBD1|TRBJ1-2
TGTGCCAGCAGTCCGGACAGGGGAGCGAATGGCTACACCTTC
CASSPDRGANGYTF
>.|TRBV7-2|15|.|TRBJ1-5
TGTGCCAGCAGCTTAGTGGCAGGGGAGGGTCAGCCCCAGCATTTT
CASSLVAGEGQPQHF
>.|TRBV18|14|.|TRBJ2-7
TGTGCCAGCTCACCCCAATCGGACAGCTACGAGCAGTACTTC
CASSPQSDSYEQYF
>once|TRBV11-2|13|.|TRBJ2-2
TGTGCCAGCAGGGTTAGCGCCACCGGGGAGCTGTTTTTT
CASRVSATGELFF
>.|TRBV28|15|TRBD2|TRBJ2-3
TGTGCCAGCAGTTTAGGACTAGTTGGGCGAGATACGCAGTATTTT
CASSLGLVGRDTQYF
>.|TRBV7-8|14|.|TRBJ2-5
TGTGCCAGCAGCTTATGGCGGGCGCAAGAGACCCAGTACTTC
CASSLWRAQETQYF
>.|TRBV29-1|12|.|TRBJ1-2
TGCAGCGTTGACCAGGCGTACTATGGCTACACCTTC
CSVDQAYYGYTF
>.|TRBV27|15|TRBD1|TRBJ2-5
TGTGCCAGCAGCCAAAACAGGGGTCATCAAGAGACCCAGTACTTC
CASSQNRGHQETQYF
>.|TRBV9|15|.|TRBJ2-1
TGTGCCAGCAGCGTTGGAGGGAGTACCCACAATGAGCAGTTCTTC
CASSVGGSTHNEQFF
>.|TRBV7-6|15|TRBD1|TRBJ2-7
TGTGCCAGCAGCTTAAGACAGGGGGTCTCTCACGAGCAGTACTTC
CASSLRQGVSHEQYF
>.|TRBV7-5|17|.|TRBJ2-3
TGTGCCAGAAGCTTAGCCACCCTAGAGACTAGCACAGATACGCAGTATTTT
CARSLATLETSTDTQYF
>.|TRBV11-2|14|.|TRBJ2-7
TGTGCCAGCAGCTTAGATCCTAGCTCCTACGAGCAGTACTTC
CASSLDPSSYEQYF
>.|TRBV6-6|16|TRBD2|TRBJ2-3
TGTGCCAGCAGTTCCGGGACTAGCGGGAGGATAGATACGCAGTATTTT
CASSSGTSGRIDTQYF
>.|TRBV7-9|15|TRBD2|TRBJ2-1
TGTGCCAGCACGGTAGCGGGTCAAAACTACAATGAGCAGTTCTTC
CASTVAGQNYNEQFF
>.|TRBV4-3|18|TRBD1|TRBJ2-7
TGCGCCAGCAGCCAAGATAGGATCCAGCAGGGGGCGGCCTACGAGCAGTACTTC
CASSQDRIQQGAAYEQYF
>.|TRBV6-6|13|TRBD2|TRBJ2-3
TGTGCCAGCACAACTAGCGGGGTAGATACGCAGTATTTT
CASTTSGVDTQYF
>few|TRBV9|14|TRBD2|TRBJ2-1
TGTGCCAGCAAGCCCATCTGGGGGGGCAATGAGCAGTTCTTC
CASKPIWGGNEQFF
>.|TRBV6-5|15|.|TRBJ2-7
TGTGCCAGCAGTTACTTGCGGGACGGAAACTACGAGCAGTACTTC
CASSYLRDGNYEQYF
>.|TRBV7-9|14|.|TRBJ1-1
TGTGCCAGCAGCTTATTCCAGGGCGGCACTGAAGCTTTCTTT
CASSLFQGGTEAFF
>.|TRBV29-1|15|.|TRBJ2-6
TGCAGCGTCGCGTTAGGCGGCTCTGGGGCCAACGTCCTGACTTTC
CSVALGGSGANVLTF
>.|TRBV27|15|.|TRBJ2-3
TGTGCCAGCCGAAACAGGGTTGGGGGCACAGATACGCAGTATTTT
CASRNRVGGTDTQYF
>.|TRBV7-9|13|TRBD1|TRBJ1-4
TGTGCCAGCAGCCGACAGGGGCAGGAAAAACTGTTTTTT
CASSRQGQEKLFF
>.|TRBV19|17|TRBD2|TRBJ2-2
TGTGCCAGTAGTATACGGCTAGCGGGAGGAGATCCCGGGGAGCTGTTTTTT
CASSIRLAGGDPGELFF
>.|TRBV28|14|TRBD1|TRBJ1-2
TGTGCCAGCAGTCCAGGGGGTCCCCCCTATGGCTACACCTTC
CASSPGGPPYGYTF
>few|TRBV2|13|.|TRBJ1-2
TGTGCCAGCATATGGGACAACGCCTATGGCTACACCTTC
CASIWDNAYGYTF
>.|TRBV7-6|15|TRBD2|TRBJ2-1
TGTGCCAGCAGCTTTGGAGCGGGAGGAGCGAATGAGCAGTTCTTC
CASSFGAGGANEQFF
>few|TRBV9|16|TRBD2|TRBJ2-2
TGTGCCAGCAGCGTAGTGACTAGCGGGCGGACCGGGGAGCTGTTTTTT
CASSVVTSGRTGELFF
>.|TRBV5-1|16|TRBD1|TRBJ2-1
TGCGCCAGCAGCTTAGAAGGGGGCGCAACCTACAATGAGCAGTTCTTC
CASSLEGGATYNEQFF
>.|TRBV7-2|12|.|TRBJ2-3
TGTGCCAGCAGCCCCCCGGCAGATACGCAGTATTTT
CASSPPADTQYF
>few|TRBV25-1|15|.|TRBJ1-4
TGTGCCAGCACCCTATCCCGAGGAAGGGGGGAAAAACTGTTTTTT
CASTLSRGRGEKLFF
>.|TRBV4-3|19|TRBD1|TRBJ1-4
TGCGCCAGCAGCCAAGATAAAACAGGGGCCGGGGGCACTAATGAAAAACTGTTTTTT
CASSQDKTGAGGTNEKLFF